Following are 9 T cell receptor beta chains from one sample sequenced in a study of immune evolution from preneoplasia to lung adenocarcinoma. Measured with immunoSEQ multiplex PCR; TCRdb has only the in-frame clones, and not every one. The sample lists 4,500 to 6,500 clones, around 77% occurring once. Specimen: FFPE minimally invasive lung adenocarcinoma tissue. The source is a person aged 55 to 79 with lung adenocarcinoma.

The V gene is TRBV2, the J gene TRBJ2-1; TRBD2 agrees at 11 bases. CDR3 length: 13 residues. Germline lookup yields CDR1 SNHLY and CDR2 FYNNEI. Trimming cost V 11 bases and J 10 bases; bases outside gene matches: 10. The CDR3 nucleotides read TGTGCCTCGGGGTGGGGACTAGCGGACGAGCAGTTCTTC. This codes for CASGWGLADEQFF.

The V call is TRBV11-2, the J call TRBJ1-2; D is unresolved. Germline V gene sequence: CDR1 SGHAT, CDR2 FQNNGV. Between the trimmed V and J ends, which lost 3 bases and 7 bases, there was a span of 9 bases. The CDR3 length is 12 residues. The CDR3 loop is CASSFGASGYTF. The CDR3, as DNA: TGTGCCAGCAGCTTCGGAGCTAGTGGCTACACCTTC.

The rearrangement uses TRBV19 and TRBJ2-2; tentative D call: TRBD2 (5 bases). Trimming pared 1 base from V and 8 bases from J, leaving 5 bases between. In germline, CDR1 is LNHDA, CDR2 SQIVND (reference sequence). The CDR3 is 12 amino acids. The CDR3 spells CASSIVAGELFF. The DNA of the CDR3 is TGTGCCAGTAGTATAGTAGCGGGGGAGCTGTTTTTT.

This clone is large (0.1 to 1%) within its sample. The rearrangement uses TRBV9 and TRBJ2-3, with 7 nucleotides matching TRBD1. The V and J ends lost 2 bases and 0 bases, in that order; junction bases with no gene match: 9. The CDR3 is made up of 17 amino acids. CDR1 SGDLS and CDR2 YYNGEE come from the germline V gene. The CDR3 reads CASSVRSGTASTDTQYF. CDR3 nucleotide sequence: TGTGCCAGCAGCGTCCGCTCGGGGACAGCAAGCACAGATACGCAGTATTTT.

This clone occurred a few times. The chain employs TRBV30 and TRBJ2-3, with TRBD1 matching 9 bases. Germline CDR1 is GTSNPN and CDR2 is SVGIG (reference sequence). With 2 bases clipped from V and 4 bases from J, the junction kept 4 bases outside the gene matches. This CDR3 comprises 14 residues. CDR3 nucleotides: TGTGCCTGGAGTCACAGGGGGCAAGCAGATACGCAGTATTTT. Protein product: CAWSHRGQADTQYF.

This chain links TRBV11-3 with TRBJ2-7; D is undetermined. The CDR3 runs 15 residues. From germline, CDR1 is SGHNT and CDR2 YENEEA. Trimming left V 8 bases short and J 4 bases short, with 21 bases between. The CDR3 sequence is CASASHYPADYEQYF. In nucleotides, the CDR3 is TGTGCCAGCGCCTCTCATTACCCAGCCGATTACGAGCAGTACTTC. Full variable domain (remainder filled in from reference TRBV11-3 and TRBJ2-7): EAGVVQSPRYKIIEKKQPVAFWCNPISGHNTLYWYLQNLGQGPELLIRYENEEAVDDSQLPKDRFSAERLKGVDSTLKIQPAELGDSAVYLCASASHYPADYEQYFGPGTRLTVT.

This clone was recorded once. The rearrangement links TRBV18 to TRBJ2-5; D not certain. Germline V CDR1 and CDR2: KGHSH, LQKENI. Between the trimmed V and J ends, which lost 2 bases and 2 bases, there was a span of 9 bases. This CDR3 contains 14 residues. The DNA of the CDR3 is TGTGCCAGCTCACCAAGAAGCTCGCAAGAGACCCAGTACTTC. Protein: CASSPRSSQETQYF.

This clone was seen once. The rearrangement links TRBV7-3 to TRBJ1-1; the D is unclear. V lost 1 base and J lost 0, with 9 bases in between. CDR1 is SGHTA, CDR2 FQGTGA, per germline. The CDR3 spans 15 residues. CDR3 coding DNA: TGTGCCAGCAGCTTAAGCCCGGCTATGAACACTGAAGCTTTCTTT. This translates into CASSLSPAMNTEAFF.

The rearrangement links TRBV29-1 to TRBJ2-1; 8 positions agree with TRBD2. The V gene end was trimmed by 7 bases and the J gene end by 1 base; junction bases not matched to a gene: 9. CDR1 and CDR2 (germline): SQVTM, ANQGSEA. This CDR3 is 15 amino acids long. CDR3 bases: TGCAGCGCCGCGGGGGGCAGCGTATCCTACAATGAGCAGTTCTTC. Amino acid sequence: CSAAGGSVSYNEQFF.